These 13 T cell receptor beta chains were sequenced from one sample in a study of blood T cell repertoires in COVID-19. TCRdb's copy holds only in-frame clones and misses some; the assay was immunoSEQ multiplex PCR. The sample contains 250,000 to 350,000 clones, 86% of which appear only once. Sequencing was carried out using peripheral blood. The receptors shown here come from a woman aged 50 to 65 with acute or convalescent COVID-19.

The rearrangement uses TRBV5-1 and TRBJ2-7, with a possible D match to TRBD1 (7 bases). This CDR3 spans 15 amino acids. Germline lookup yields CDR1 SGHRS and CDR2 YFSETQ. Deletions cut 4 bases from V and 5 bases from J, with 19 bases between. The CDR3 is CASSPQGGSWNEQYF. The CDR3 DNA reads TGCGCCAGCAGCCCCCAGGGGGGAAGCTGGAACGAGCAGTACTTC.

This chain connects TRBV19 to TRBJ2-6; 11 positions agree with TRBD2. CDR1 LNHDA and CDR2 SQIVND come from the germline V gene (reference sequence). The CDR3 runs 20 residues. The ends lost 1 base at V and 1 base at J; junction bases unmatched: 9. The CDR3 spells CASSIGGLAEFVSGANVLTF. The CDR3 nucleotides are TGTGCCAGTAGTATAGGGGGACTAGCGGAGTTCGTTTCTGGGGCCAACGTCCTGACTTTC.

The chain joins TRBV7-9 to TRBJ2-7; 7 bases map to TRBD2. The CDR3 has 15 amino acids. Germline V gene data show CDR1 as SEHNR and CDR2 as FQNEAQ (reference sequence). V dropped 5 bases and J dropped 5; count of bases not matched to a gene: 12. The CDR3 loop is CASSPVGEGNHEQYF. The CDR3 nucleotides read TGTGCCAGCAGCCCGGTGGGGGAGGGAAATCACGAGCAGTACTTC.

The chain links TRBV7-9 to TRBJ1-5; D gene uncertain. Germline V gene sequence: CDR1 SEHNR, CDR2 FQNEAQ (reference sequence). The CDR3 consists of 16 residues. Deletions cut 1 base from V and 4 bases from J, with 14 bases between. For the CDR3, the DNA is TGTGCCAGCAGCTTAGGGGAGGGCATTTGGAATCAGCCCCAGCATTTT. Amino acids: CASSLGEGIWNQPQHF.

The V call is TRBV5-5, the J call TRBJ2-5; D gene unclear. Germline V gene data show CDR1 as SGHKS and CDR2 as YYEKEE (reference sequence). Trimming removed 0 bases at V and 3 bases at J, with 6 bases between. This CDR3 is built from 13 residues. In DNA form, the CDR3 reads TGTGCCAGCAGCTTGGACGCGGAAGAGACCCAGTACTTC. Translating gives CASSLDAEETQYF.

This clone occurred a few times. The chain recombines TRBV5-1 with TRBJ2-7; the match to TRBD2 covers 8 bases. V lost 0 bases, J lost 5 bases, and 10 bases stayed unmatched. This CDR3 is 16 amino acids long. Per the germline V gene, CDR1 is SGHRS and CDR2 is YFSETQ. The CDR3 DNA reads as TGCGCCAGCAGCTTGGCCTTTAGCGGGATTTATAACGAGCAGTACTTC. Protein product: CASSLAFSGIYNEQYF.

The gene calls are TRBV7-9 and TRBJ2-1, with 10 bases lining up with TRBD2. The CDR3 sequence is 17 residues long. Germline V CDR1 and CDR2: SEHNR, FQNEAQ (reference sequence). V shed 1 base and J 7 bases; nucleotides not matched to a gene: 10. The DNA for the CDR3 is TGTGCCAGCAGCTTAGGGGTGCGGGCTAGCGGGAGTAATGAGCAGTTCTTC. Its translation: CASSLGVRASGSNEQFF.

The chain combines TRBV3-1 (or the pseudogene TRBV3-2) with TRBJ2-5; 7 bases align to TRBD1. The CDR3 runs to 14 residues. Per the germline V gene, CDR1 is LGHDT and CDR2 is YNNKEL (reference sequence). V shed 4 bases and J 5 bases; nucleotides not matched to a gene: 7. CDR3 loop: CASSRTVTGETQYF. As DNA, the CDR3 is TGTGCCAGCAGCCGGACGGTGACAGGGGAGACCCAGTACTTC.

The CDR3 is CASSIGPFYSPLHF. The CDR3 DNA reads TGTGCCAGCAGTATCGGTCCTTTTTATTCACCCCTCCACTTT. V gene TRBV27 combines with J gene TRBJ1-6; no reliable D call. The CDR3 extends over 14 amino acids. The germline V gene encodes CDR1 MNHEY and CDR2 SMNVEV (reference sequence). The V gene lost 5 bases and the J gene lost 8 bases, with 13 bases spanning the gap.

The chain joins TRBV19 to TRBJ2-1; TRBD1 is a possible D gene (6 bases). The germline V gene encodes CDR1 LNHDA and CDR2 SQIVND (reference sequence). This CDR3 comprises 15 residues. V lost 6 bases to trimming and J lost 2 bases, with 14 bases between them. The CDR3 nucleotides are TGTGCCAGTAGCCCCGAGGGGGACGCCTACAATGAGCAGTTCTTC. Translated: CASSPEGDAYNEQFF.

V and J are TRBV24-1 and TRBJ2-5; D unclear. Germline CDR1 reads KGHDR; CDR2 reads SFDVKD. The CDR3 consists of 16 residues. V was cut by 9 bases and J by 0 bases, with 19 bases left in between. CDR3 sequence reads: CATAAYDGYNQETQYF. CDR3 in DNA: TGTGCCACCGCAGCCTATGACGGGTATAACCAAGAGACCCAGTACTTC.

The V and J genes are TRBV3-1 (or the pseudogene TRBV3-2) and TRBJ1-6, with D possibly TRBD1 on 5 matching bases. Looked up from germline, CDR1 is LGHDT and CDR2 is YNNKEL (reference sequence). V shed 1 base and J shed 10 bases, with 14 bases lying between them. The CDR3 consists of 15 residues. The CDR3 protein is CASSQVSPGLSPLHF. Here the CDR3 DNA reads TGTGCCAGCAGCCAAGTATCGCCAGGGCTATCACCCCTCCACTTT.

CDR3 bases: TGTGCCAGCAGTTCCCTCGGGGCAGATACGCAGTATTTT. Amino acid sequence: CASSSLGADTQYF. The rearrangement uses TRBV27 and TRBJ2-3; D perhaps matches TRBD2 (5 bases). The CDR3 has 13 residues. Germline V lookup: CDR1 MNHEY, CDR2 SMNVEV (reference sequence). V was pared by 4 bases and J by 4 bases, with 9 bases between.